These 32 T cell receptor beta chains were sequenced from one sample in a study of shared clonotypes between healthy human individuals. Here immunoSEQ multiplex PCR was the method, and the copy in TCRdb shows in-frame clones only, minus some. The data show some 1 million clones, about 74% seen once. Sample: memory CD4+ T cells sorted from blood. Subset indicated: CD45RA-negative fraction. The receptors here all came from a man aged 18 to 29 in good health.

This chain links TRBV6-1 with TRBJ1-4, with D possibly matching TRBD1 (5 bases). Germline assignment: CDR1 MNHNS and CDR2 SASEGT. This CDR3 contains 14 residues. V lost 6 bases, J lost 6 bases, and 14 bases lay in between. CDR3 sequence reads: CASSRTGVDEKLFF. CDR3 bases: TGTGCCAGCAGCAGGACGGGGGTGGATGAAAAACTGTTTTTT.

The rearrangement uses TRBV5-1 and TRBJ2-7, with D possibly matching TRBD2 (6 bases). Germline V gene lookup returns CDR1 SGHRS and CDR2 YFSETQ. The V end lost 5 bases, the J end lost 1 base, and 22 bases lay between the germline ends. This CDR3 is 17 amino acids long. The CDR3 nucleotides are TGCGCCAGCAGGCTGGCGGGATTAGGGTCCCAGTCCTACGAGCAGTACTTC. This translates into CASRLAGLGSQSYEQYF.

The V gene is TRBV6-6, the J gene TRBJ2-3, with 7 positions matching TRBD1. CDR1 and CDR2 (germline): MNHNY, SVGAGI (reference sequence). Trimming cost V 4 bases and J 5 bases; bases outside gene matches: 9. The CDR3 is 15 residues long. The CDR3 coding sequence is TGTGCCAGCAGTTCCCCTACAGGGGTGGGAGATACGCAGTATTTT. Translating gives CASSSPTGVGDTQYF.

The rearrangement joins TRBV4-1 to TRBJ2-1; D not certain. The CDR3 has 16 amino acids. Per the germline V gene, CDR1 is MGHRA and CDR2 is YSYEKL. Trimming removed 3 bases at V and 6 bases at J, with 18 bases between. CDR3 region: CASSHPVPLRGNEQFF. CDR3 nucleotide sequence: TGCGCCAGCAGCCATCCGGTACCTTTAAGAGGCAATGAGCAGTTCTTC.

This clone came up once. V and J are TRBV28 and TRBJ2-7; TRBD1 agrees at 9 bases. With V trimmed by 7 bases and J by 7 bases, 14 bases remained unmatched. Germline values: CDR1 MDHEN, CDR2 SYDVKM. This CDR3 is built from 15 residues. CDR3: CASIMSGTGNGEQYF. The DNA for the CDR3 is TGTGCCAGCATTATGTCCGGGACAGGGAATGGGGAGCAGTACTTC.

V gene TRBV2 combines with J gene TRBJ2-4, with TRBD1 identical over 9 bases. CDR1 and CDR2 (germline): SNHLY, FYNNEI. The CDR3 loop spans 13 amino acids. Trimming at V came to 6 bases and at J to 14 bases, leaving 11 bases not matched to a gene. The CDR3 DNA reads as TGTGCCAGCAGCGGGGACAGGGCCATGCGGAAGTACTTC. Translating gives CASSGDRAMRKYF.

The genes are TRBV5-6 and TRBJ2-4; D is unclear. Germline CDR1 and CDR2: SGHDT and YYEEEE. V lost 0 bases to trimming and J lost 7 bases, with 11 bases between them. The CDR3 has 14 residues. This CDR3 reads CASSLGPHGNIQYF. In nucleotides, the CDR3 is TGTGCCAGCAGCTTGGGCCCTCACGGGAACATTCAGTACTTC.

The V call is TRBV7-6, the J call TRBJ1-6; 9 nucleotides agree with TRBD1. The V segment lost 7 bases and the J segment 5 bases; nucleotides outside the gene matches: 3. This CDR3 region has 14 residues. Germline-derived CDR1 and CDR2 are SGHVS and FNYEAQ. CDR3 DNA: TGTGCCAGCAAAGGGGACAGGGATAATTCACCCCTCCACTTT. Translation: CASKGDRDNSPLHF.

The V and J genes are TRBV5-1 and TRBJ2-3; D uncertain. Trimming cost V 4 bases and J 5 bases, with 8 bases left between them. Germline V gene lookup returns CDR1 SGHRS and CDR2 YFSETQ. The CDR3 is made up of 12 amino acids. CDR3 coding DNA: TGCGCCAGCAGCGGAAACTTAGATACGCAGTATTTT. This translates into CASSGNLDTQYF.

Regarding this clone: Other DNA sequences within the sample encode an identical CDR3. The chain couples TRBV2 to TRBJ1-5; TRBD1 might be the D (6 bases). The CDR3 covers 13 residues. Germline values: CDR1 SNHLY, CDR2 FYNNEI. V was pared by 3 bases and J by 7 bases, with 10 bases between. The CDR3 spells CASSEEGGQPQHF. CDR3 sequence (DNA): TGTGCCAGCAGTGAGGAGGGGGGACAGCCCCAGCATTTT.

Points on this clone: One end of the junction varies from germline; a read error may be responsible. The CDR3 region has the DNA TGTGCCAGCGGTGAGCGACAAAATCAGCCCCAGCATTTT. Its protein product is CASGERQNQPQHF. The chain has TRBV2 and TRBJ1-5; no definite D call. The CDR3 is 13 amino acids. Germline V gene lookup returns CDR1 SNHLY and CDR2 FYNNEI.

The V call is TRBV28, the J call TRBJ2-5; the match to TRBD1 covers 9 bases. Germline V lookup: CDR1 MDHEN, CDR2 SYDVKM. This CDR3 comprises 16 residues. The junction had 11 bases not matched to a gene; V was cut back by 4 bases and J by 5 bases. The CDR3 protein is CASSSPGTGRWETQYF. Here the CDR3 DNA reads TGTGCCAGCAGTTCCCCCGGGACAGGGAGGTGGGAGACCCAGTACTTC. Filled out from reference TRBV28 and TRBJ2-5, the complete variable domain reads DVKVTQSSRYLVKRTGEKVFLECVQDMDHENMFWYRQDPGLGLRLIYFSYDVKMKEKGDIPEGYSVSREKKERFSLILESASTNQTSMYLCASSSPGTGRWETQYFGPGTRLLVL.

The chain employs TRBV18 and TRBJ2-7, with TRBD1 as a possible D gene (5 bases). CDR1 and CDR2 from the germline V gene are KGHSH and LQKENI. The CDR3 consists of 18 residues. Trimming left V 1 base short and J 6 bases short, with 25 bases between. The CDR3 region has the DNA TGTGCCAGCTCACCACTTCCCAAGACAGTTCCATTCCCATCCGAGCAGTACTTC. Its protein is CASSPLPKTVPFPSEQYF.

This chain joins TRBV4-1 and TRBJ1-6; weak D call: TRBD1 (6 bases). The CDR3 is 17 residues long. From germline, CDR1 is MGHRA and CDR2 YSYEKL. Deletions cut 3 bases from V and 8 bases from J, with 20 bases between. The CDR3 reads CASSQTNVGQSHSPLHF. In DNA form, the CDR3 reads TGCGCCAGCAGCCAGACAAACGTCGGACAGAGCCATTCACCCCTCCACTTT.

V is TRBV7-8 and J is TRBJ2-7, with D perhaps matching TRBD2 (6 bases). Germline V lookup: CDR1 SGHVS, CDR2 FQNEAQ. The ends were cut back, 1 base at V and 2 bases at J, with 9 bases in the middle. This CDR3 region has 14 residues. The CDR3 loop reads CASSLGPGAYEQYF. CDR3 DNA sequence: TGTGCCAGCAGCTTAGGACCGGGGGCCTACGAGCAGTACTTC.

This clone was recorded a few times. This chain connects TRBV5-1 to TRBJ2-7, with 11 bases that match TRBD2. Germline CDR1 reads SGHRS; CDR2 reads YFSETQ. The junction had 6 bases not matched to a gene; V was cut back by 0 bases and J by 7 bases. This CDR3 region has 15 residues. The CDR3 loop reads CASSLATASGREQYF. For the CDR3, the DNA is TGCGCCAGCAGCTTGGCCACAGCTAGCGGGAGGGAGCAGTACTTC.

This clone has only a few counts. Other nucleotide sequences from this sample produce the same CDR3. This chain connects TRBV30 to TRBJ1-3; D gene uncertain. Between the trimmed V and J ends, which lost 0 bases and 0 bases, there was a span of 6 bases. The CDR3 has 14 residues. Germline CDR1 reads GTSNPN; CDR2 reads SVGIG (reference sequence). The CDR3 is CAWSVRRSGNTIYF. The CDR3 DNA sequence: TGTGCCTGGAGTGTGCGGCGCTCTGGAAACACCATATATTTT.

The chain employs TRBV5-1 and TRBJ1-1; 9 nucleotides match TRBD1. V shed 6 bases, J shed 4 bases, and the junction held 10 bases outside the gene matches. Germline lookup yields CDR1 SGHRS and CDR2 YFSETQ. The CDR3 loop spans 15 amino acids. CDR3 loop: CASMGTGNVGTEAFF. The DNA for the CDR3 is TGCGCCAGCATGGGGACAGGGAACGTTGGCACTGAAGCTTTCTTT.

This clone was counted between two and nine times. V is TRBV18 and J is TRBJ1-1; the D is unclear. The V gene's germline CDR1 is KGHSH and CDR2 LQKENI. Between the trimmed V and J ends, which lost 0 bases and 0 bases, there was a span of 8 bases. The CDR3 runs 15 residues. The chain's CDR3 is CASSPPGRMNTEAFF. The CDR3 DNA sequence: TGTGCCAGCTCACCACCAGGGAGGATGAACACTGAAGCTTTCTTT.

This clone was seen more than once but under ten times. The same CDR3 arises from other DNA sequences in this sample as well. The chain has TRBV28 and TRBJ2-7; 8 positions agree with TRBD1. Germline CDR1 MDHEN, CDR2 SYDVKM. V shed 10 bases and J 3 bases; nucleotides not matched to a gene: 8. This CDR3 region has 13 residues. The CDR3 DNA is TGTGCCACCCTAACCGGGACAGGCTACGAGCAGTACTTC. It specifies CATLTGTGYEQYF. The full variable domain, in which reference TRBV28 and TRBJ2-7 provide the parts outside the CDR3, is DVKVTQSSRYLVKRTGEKVFLECVQDMDHENMFWYRQDPGLGLRLIYFSYDVKMKEKGDIPEGYSVSREKKERFSLILESASTNQTSMYLCATLTGTGYEQYFGPGTRLTVT.

V and J are TRBV4-3 and TRBJ2-3; D not certain. This CDR3 contains 12 residues. Per the germline V gene, CDR1 is LGHNA and CDR2 is YSLEER. Trimming took off 2 bases at V and 0 bases at J, with 0 bases between the two ends. For the CDR3, the DNA is TGCGCCAGCAGCCAAAGCACAGATACGCAGTATTTT. Translated: CASSQSTDTQYF.

V is TRBV10-2 and J is TRBJ1-5; 9 bases line up with TRBD1. J was trimmed by 9 bases and V by 0 bases; bases with no gene match: 6. The CDR3 is 15 residues long. Germline assignment: CDR1 WSHSY and CDR2 SAAADI. The CDR3 region has the DNA TGCGCCAGCAGTGAGTCGGGACAGGGCAAACCGCCCCAGCATTTT. Residues: CASSESGQGKPPQHF.

The chain couples TRBV7-2 to TRBJ1-2; D unresolved. The V gene lost 5 bases and the J gene lost 8 bases, with 15 bases spanning the gap. CDR1 is SGHTA and CDR2 is FQGNSA in the germline V gene. This CDR3 comprises 13 residues. CDR3 sequence (DNA): TGTGCCAGCAGCCCTATTGGCGTGGTGGGCTACACCTTC. It specifies CASSPIGVVGYTF. The whole variable domain, filled in from reference TRBV7-2 and TRBJ1-2, reads GAGVSQSPSNKVTEKGKDVELRCDPISGHTALYWYRQSLGQGLEFLIYFQGNSAPDKSGLPSDRFSAERTGGSVSTLTIQRTQQEDSAVYLCASSPIGVVGYTFGSGTRLTVV.

V and J are TRBV10-1 and TRBJ2-1; TRBD2 matches 8 bases. The CDR3 consists of 16 residues. The germline V gene has CDR1 WNHNN and CDR2 SYGVQD (reference sequence). Trimming removed 2 bases from V and 8 bases from J; junction bases left unmatched: 11. The chain's CDR3 is CASSETTTSGTDEQFF. CDR3 in DNA: TGCGCCAGCAGTGAGACGACCACTAGCGGTACCGATGAGCAGTTCTTC.

This clone is a singleton in its sample. The genes are TRBV5-1 and TRBJ1-4, with 10 bases that match TRBD1. The germline V gene encodes CDR1 SGHRS and CDR2 YFSETQ. This CDR3 is 14 amino acids long. J was trimmed by 13 bases and V by 3 bases; bases with no gene match: 9. CDR3 coding DNA: TGCGCCAGCAGCTGGACAGGGGGAGACCTGTTACTGTTTTTT. Its protein product is CASSWTGGDLLLFF. The full variable domain, rest sourced from reference TRBV5-1 and TRBJ1-4, is KAGVTQTPRYLIKTRGQQVTLSCSPISGHRSVSWYQQTPGQGLQFLFEYFSETQRNKGNFPGRFSGRQFSNSRSEMNVSTLELGDSALYLCASSWTGGDLLLFFGSGTQLSVL.

This clone was counted many times. The V call is TRBV10-3, the J call TRBJ1-1; the D gene is possibly TRBD1 (6 bases). CDR3 length: 14 residues. The V gene lost 11 bases and the J gene lost 1 base, with 17 bases spanning the gap. CDR1 is ENHRY and CDR2 is SYGVKD in the germline V gene. In DNA form, the CDR3 reads TGTGCCTCCCAGGGGCAGGGATCGAACACTGAAGCTTTCTTT. Its translation: CASQGQGSNTEAFF.

J is TRBJ1-2 and V is TRBV6-8; 10 bases are shared with TRBD1. Germline V lookup: CDR1 MNHGY, CDR2 SAAAGT. The CDR3 runs to 16 residues. Unmatched junction bases numbered 5, after V lost 2 bases and J lost 2 bases. CDR3 in amino acids: CASSYNVGQGNYGYTF. The CDR3 bases are TGTGCCAGCAGTTACAATGTGGGACAGGGGAACTATGGCTACACCTTC.

V and J are TRBV11-2 and TRBJ2-5; tentatively, D is TRBD2 (5 bases). Per germline, CDR1 SGHAT and CDR2 FQNNGV. Trimming removed 0 bases at V and 7 bases at J, with 15 bases between. The CDR3 spans 15 residues. CDR3 region: CASSLDRGSTVTQYF. The CDR3 bases are TGTGCCAGCAGCTTAGATCGGGGTAGTACCGTGACCCAGTACTTC. The full variable domain, in which reference TRBV11-2 and TRBJ2-5 provide the parts outside the CDR3, is EAGVAQSPRYKIIEKRQSVAFWCNPISGHATLYWYQQILGQGPKLLIQFQNNGVVDDSQLPKDRFSAERLKGVDSTLKIQPAKLEDSAVYLCASSLDRGSTVTQYFGPGTRLLVL.

The chain combines TRBV4-1 with TRBJ2-1; D not certain. V lost 1 base and J 3 bases, leaving 13 bases between the germline ends. The CDR3 contains 16 residues. The germline V gene encodes CDR1 MGHRA and CDR2 YSYEKL. CDR3 sequence: CASSQAMGRYYNEQFF. The CDR3 region has the DNA TGCGCCAGCAGCCAAGCTATGGGCAGATACTACAATGAGCAGTTCTTC.

The chain uses TRBV18 and TRBJ2-7, with D unresolved. The CDR3 contains 13 residues. Between the trimmed V and J ends, which lost 6 bases and 1 base, there was a span of 10 bases. Looked up from germline, CDR1 is KGHSH and CDR2 is LQKENI. In DNA form, the CDR3 reads TGTGCCAGCTCCCGGACGTATTCCTACGAGCAGTACTTC. Protein: CASSRTYSYEQYF.

The V and J genes are TRBV9 and TRBJ1-4; the D is unclear. V was clipped by 0 bases and J by 1 base, with 10 bases between them. Germline V CDR1 and CDR2: SGDLS, YYNGEE. This CDR3 has 16 residues. CDR3 nucleotides: TGTGCCAGCAGCGTAGCTAGCGGAGTAACTAATGAAAAACTGTTTTTT. Translating gives CASSVASGVTNEKLFF. Full variable domain (rest looked up from reference TRBV9 and TRBJ1-4): DSGVTQTPKHLITATGQRVTLRCSPRSGDLSVYWYQQSLDQGLQFLIQYYNGEERAKGNILERFSAQQFPDLHSELNLSSLELGDSALYFCASSVASGVTNEKLFFGSGTQLSVL.

The chain is built from TRBV2 and TRBJ2-2; no clear D. V was clipped by 5 bases and J by 7 bases, with 11 bases between them. The CDR3 contains 13 residues. CDR1 is SNHLY and CDR2 is FYNNEI in the germline V gene. CDR3 sequence (DNA): TGTGCCAGCAGTATAGACACGGTCGGGGAGCTGTTTTTT. This codes for CASSIDTVGELFF.